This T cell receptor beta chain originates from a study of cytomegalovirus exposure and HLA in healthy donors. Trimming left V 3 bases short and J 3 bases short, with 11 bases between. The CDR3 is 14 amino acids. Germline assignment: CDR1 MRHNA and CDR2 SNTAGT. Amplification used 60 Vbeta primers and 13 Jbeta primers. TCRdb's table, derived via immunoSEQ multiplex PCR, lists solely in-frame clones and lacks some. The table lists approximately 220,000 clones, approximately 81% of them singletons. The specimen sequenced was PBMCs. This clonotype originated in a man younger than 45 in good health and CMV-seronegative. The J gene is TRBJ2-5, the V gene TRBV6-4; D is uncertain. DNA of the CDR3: TGTGCCAGCAGTGAAGGTGACGGAGAAGAGACCCAGTACTTC. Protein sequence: CASSEGDGEETQYF.